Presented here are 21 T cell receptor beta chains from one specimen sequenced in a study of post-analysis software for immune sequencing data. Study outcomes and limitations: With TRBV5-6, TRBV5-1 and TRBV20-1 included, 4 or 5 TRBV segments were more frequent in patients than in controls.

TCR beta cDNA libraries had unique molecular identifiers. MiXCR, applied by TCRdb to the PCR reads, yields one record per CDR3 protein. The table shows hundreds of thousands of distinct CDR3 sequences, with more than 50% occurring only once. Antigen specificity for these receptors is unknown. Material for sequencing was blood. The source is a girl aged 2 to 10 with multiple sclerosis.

The CDR3 DNA reads TGTGCCATCAGTAGGGGGACAGTTTACGAGCAGTACTTC. Its translation is CAISRGTVYEQYF. V usage is TRBV10-3 and J usage is TRBJ2-5; 7 bases are a match to TRBD1. TRBJ2-7 explains the end of the DNA better; the J call may be wrong. The CDR3 spans 13 residues. Germline loops: CDR1 ENHRY, CDR2 SYGVKD.

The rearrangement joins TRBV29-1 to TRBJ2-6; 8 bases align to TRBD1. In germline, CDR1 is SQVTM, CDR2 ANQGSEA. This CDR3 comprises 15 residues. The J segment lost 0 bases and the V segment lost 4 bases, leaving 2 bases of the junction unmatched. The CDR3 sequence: CSVGDRFSGANVLTF. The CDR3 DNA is TGCAGCGTTGGGGACAGGTTCTCTGGGGCCAACGTCCTGACTTTC.

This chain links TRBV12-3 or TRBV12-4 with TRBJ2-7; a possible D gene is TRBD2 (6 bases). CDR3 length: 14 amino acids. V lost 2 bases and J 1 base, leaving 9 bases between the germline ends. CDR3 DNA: TGTGCCAGCAGTTTAAGGGCGGGGTCCTACGAGCAGTACTTC. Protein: CASSLRAGSYEQYF.

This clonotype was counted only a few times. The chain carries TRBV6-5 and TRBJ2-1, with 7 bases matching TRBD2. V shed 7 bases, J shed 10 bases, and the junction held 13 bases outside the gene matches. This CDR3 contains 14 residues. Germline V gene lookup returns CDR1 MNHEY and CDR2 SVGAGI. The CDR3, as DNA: TGTGCCAGCAACCGCTTCCAGGGAGGGGAGGAGCAGTTCTTC. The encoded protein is CASNRFQGGEEQFF.

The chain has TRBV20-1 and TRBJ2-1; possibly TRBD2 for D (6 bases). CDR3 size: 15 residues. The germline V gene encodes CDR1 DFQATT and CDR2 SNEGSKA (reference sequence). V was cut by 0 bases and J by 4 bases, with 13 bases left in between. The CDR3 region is CSARDNSGGYNEQFF. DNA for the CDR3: TGCAGTGCTAGAGATAATAGTGGGGGGTACAATGAGCAGTTCTTC.

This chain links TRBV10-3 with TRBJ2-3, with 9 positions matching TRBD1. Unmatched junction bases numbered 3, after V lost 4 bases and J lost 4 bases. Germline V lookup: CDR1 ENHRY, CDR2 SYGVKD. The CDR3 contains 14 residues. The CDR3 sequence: CAISVGTGSDTQYF. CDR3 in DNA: TGTGCCATCAGTGTAGGGACAGGGTCAGATACGCAGTATTTT.

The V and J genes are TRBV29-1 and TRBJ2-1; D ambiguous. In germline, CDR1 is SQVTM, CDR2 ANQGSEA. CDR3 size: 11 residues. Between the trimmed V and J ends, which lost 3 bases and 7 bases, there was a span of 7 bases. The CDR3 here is CSVEALNEQFF. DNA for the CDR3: TGCAGCGTTGAGGCCCTAAATGAGCAGTTCTTC.

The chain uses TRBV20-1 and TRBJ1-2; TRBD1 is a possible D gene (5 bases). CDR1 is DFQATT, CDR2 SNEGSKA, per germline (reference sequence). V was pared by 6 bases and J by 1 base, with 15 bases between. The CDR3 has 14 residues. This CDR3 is CSAARMTDNYGYTF. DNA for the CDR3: TGCAGTGCCGCCCGGATGACAGATAACTATGGCTACACCTTC.

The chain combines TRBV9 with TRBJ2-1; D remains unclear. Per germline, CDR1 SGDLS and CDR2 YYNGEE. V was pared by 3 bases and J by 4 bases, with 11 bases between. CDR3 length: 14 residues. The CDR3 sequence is CASSALDAYNEQFF. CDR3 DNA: TGTGCCAGCAGCGCCCTGGATGCGTACAATGAGCAGTTCTTC.

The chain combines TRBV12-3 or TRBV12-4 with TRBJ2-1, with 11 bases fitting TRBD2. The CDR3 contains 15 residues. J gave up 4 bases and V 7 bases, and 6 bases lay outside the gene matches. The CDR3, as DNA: TGTGCCAGCACCCTAGCGGGAGGTCCTTACAATGAGCAGTTCTTC. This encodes CASTLAGGPYNEQFF.

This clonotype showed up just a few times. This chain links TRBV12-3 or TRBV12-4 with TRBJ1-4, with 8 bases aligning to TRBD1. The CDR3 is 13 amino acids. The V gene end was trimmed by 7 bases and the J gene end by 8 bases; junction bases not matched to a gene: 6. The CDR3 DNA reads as TGTGCCAGCAACGGACAGGGACAAGAAAAACTGTTTTTT. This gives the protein CASNGQGQEKLFF.

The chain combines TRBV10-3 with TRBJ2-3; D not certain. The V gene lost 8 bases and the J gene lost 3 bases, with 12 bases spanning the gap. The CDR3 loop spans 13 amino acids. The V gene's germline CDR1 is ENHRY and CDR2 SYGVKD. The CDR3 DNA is TGTGCCATCCGTCGATCTCTGACAGATACGCAGTATTTT. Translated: CAIRRSLTDTQYF.

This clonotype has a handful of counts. The CDR3 loop is CASTQGQGFGYTF. CDR3 coding DNA: TGTGCCAGCACCCAGGGACAGGGATTTGGCTACACCTTC. V and J are TRBV27 and TRBJ1-2; 9 bases line up with TRBD1. Germline V gene lookup returns CDR1 MNHEY and CDR2 SMNVEV (reference sequence). This CDR3 has 13 residues. Trimming cost V 7 bases and J 7 bases; bases outside gene matches: 7.

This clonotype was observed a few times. The CDR3 sequence is CASSPDSYNGGQYF. The CDR3 DNA sequence: TGTGCCAGCAGCCCGGACAGCTACAATGGCGGGCAGTACTTC. V gene TRBV5-6 combines with J gene TRBJ2-7, with D possibly matching TRBD1 (6 bases). V gave up 4 bases and J gave up 9 bases, with 20 bases separating them. Germline values: CDR1 SGHDT, CDR2 YYEEEE. The CDR3 runs to 14 residues.

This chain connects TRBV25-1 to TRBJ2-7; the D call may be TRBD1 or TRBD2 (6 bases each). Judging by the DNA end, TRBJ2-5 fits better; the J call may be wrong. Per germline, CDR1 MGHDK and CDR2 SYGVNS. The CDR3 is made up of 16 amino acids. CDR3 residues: CASSESGDPGAQTQYF. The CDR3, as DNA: TGTGCCAGCAGTGAATCGGGGGACCCGGGGGCCCAGACCCAGTACTTC.

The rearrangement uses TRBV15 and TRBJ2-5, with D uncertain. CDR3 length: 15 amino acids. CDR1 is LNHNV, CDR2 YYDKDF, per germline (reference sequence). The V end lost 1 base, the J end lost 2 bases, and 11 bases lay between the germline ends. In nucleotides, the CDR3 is TGTGCCACCAGCAGAGTCCCAACAAATCAAGAGACCCAGTACTTC. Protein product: CATSRVPTNQETQYF.

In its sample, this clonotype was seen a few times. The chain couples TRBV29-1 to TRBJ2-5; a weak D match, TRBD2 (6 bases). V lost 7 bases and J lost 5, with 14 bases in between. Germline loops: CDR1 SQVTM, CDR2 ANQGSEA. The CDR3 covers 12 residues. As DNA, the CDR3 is TGCAGCGCCGGGACTCTAGGGGAGACCCAGTACTTC. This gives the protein CSAGTLGETQYF.

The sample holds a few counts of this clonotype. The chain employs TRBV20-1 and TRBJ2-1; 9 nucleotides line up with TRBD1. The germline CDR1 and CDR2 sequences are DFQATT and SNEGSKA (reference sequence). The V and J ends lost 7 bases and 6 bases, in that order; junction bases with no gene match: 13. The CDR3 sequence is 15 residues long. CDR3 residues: CSVTDRDRDVNEQFF. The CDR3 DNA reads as TGCAGTGTTACAGACCGGGACAGGGACGTCAATGAGCAGTTCTTC.

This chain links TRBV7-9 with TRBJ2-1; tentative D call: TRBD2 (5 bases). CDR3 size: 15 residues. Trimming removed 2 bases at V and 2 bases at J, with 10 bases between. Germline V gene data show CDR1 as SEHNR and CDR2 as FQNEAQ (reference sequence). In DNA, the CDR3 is TGTGCCAGCAGCTTAATTAACGGGGCCTACAATGAGCAGTTCTTC. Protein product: CASSLINGAYNEQFF.

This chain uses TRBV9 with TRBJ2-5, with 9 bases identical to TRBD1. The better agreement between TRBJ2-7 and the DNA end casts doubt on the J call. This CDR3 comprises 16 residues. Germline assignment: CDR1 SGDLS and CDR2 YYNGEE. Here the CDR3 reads CASSVAGTGPSYEQYF. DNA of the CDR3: TGTGCCAGCAGCGTAGCTGGGACAGGGCCTTCCTACGAGCAGTACTTC.

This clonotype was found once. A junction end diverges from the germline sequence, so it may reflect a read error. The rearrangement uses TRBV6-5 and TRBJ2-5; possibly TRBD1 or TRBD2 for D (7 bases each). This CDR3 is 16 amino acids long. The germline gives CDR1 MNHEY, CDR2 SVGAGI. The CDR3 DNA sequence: TGTACCAGCAGGGGGTATCCACAGGGGAGGGACGAGACCCAGTACTTC. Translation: CTSRGYPQGRDETQYF.